Each of the 10 T cell receptor beta chains below was sequenced from the same sample in a study of cytomegalovirus exposure and HLA in healthy donors. 60 Vbeta and 13 Jbeta primers were used in PCR. Assay: immunoSEQ multiplex PCR; the TCRdb copy retains only in-frame clones and omits some. The sample has around 72,000 clones; approximately 70% are singletons. The sequencing sample was made of PBMCs. These receptors all stem from a man in his forties in good health and CMV-seropositive.

The J gene is TRBJ2-5, the V gene TRBV6-6; tentatively, D is TRBD2 (6 bases). V lost 4 bases to trimming and J lost 5 bases, with 20 bases between them. The germline V gene encodes CDR1 MNHNY and CDR2 SVGAGI (reference sequence). This CDR3 region has 16 residues. CDR3 amino acids: CASSSHASGTGETQYF. In DNA, the CDR3 is TGTGCCAGCAGTTCCCACGCTTCTGGGACTGGGGAGACCCAGTACTTC.

The V gene is TRBV4-1, the J gene TRBJ2-3; weak D call: TRBD2 (7 bases). Germline values: CDR1 MGHRA, CDR2 YSYEKL. This CDR3 has 16 residues. Trimming took 4 bases from V and 4 from J, leaving 18 bases between them. CDR3 bases: TGCGCCAGCAGCCCCCGGCGGGGGCCTGAGGCAGATACGCAGTATTTT. It codes for CASSPRRGPEADTQYF.

The chain couples TRBV5-1 to TRBJ2-7; D perhaps matches TRBD1 (6 bases). This CDR3 is 14 amino acids long. The V end was cut by 7 bases, the J end by 6 bases, with 20 bases between. Germline V lookup: CDR1 SGHRS, CDR2 YFSETQ. The CDR3 sequence is CASSAQGPSGEQYF. The DNA for the CDR3 is TGCGCCAGCTCCGCCCAGGGGCCATCTGGCGAGCAGTACTTC.

The CDR3 sequence is CASSPMVDSWGYTF. CDR3 coding DNA: TGTGCCAGCAGCCCGATGGTCGACTCTTGGGGCTACACCTTC. This chain uses TRBV5-4 with TRBJ1-2; D is undetermined. The CDR3 extends over 14 amino acids. CDR1 and CDR2 from the germline V gene are SGHNT and YYREEE (reference sequence). Trimming shortened V by 4 bases and J by 8 bases, and 18 bases separated the two germline ends.

This clone showed up just once. The V call is TRBV5-1, the J call TRBJ2-1; 8 bases fit TRBD2. The CDR3 is 15 amino acids. Germline V gene sequence: CDR1 SGHRS, CDR2 YFSETQ. Trimming at V came to 2 bases and at J to 4 bases, leaving 5 bases not matched to a gene. CDR3 residues: CASSLAGAEYNEQFF. CDR3 coding DNA: TGCGCCAGCAGCTTAGCGGGGGCCGAGTACAATGAGCAGTTCTTC.

The chain combines TRBV29-1 with TRBJ1-1; maybe TRBD1 (5 bases). Looked up from germline, CDR1 is SQVTM and CDR2 is ANQGSEA. There are 12 residues in the CDR3. Trimming removed 6 bases at V and 0 bases at J, with 8 bases between. The CDR3 sequence: CSVVTVNTEAFF. The CDR3 DNA follows: TGCAGCGTCGTGACAGTGAACACTGAAGCTTTCTTT.

This clone was found once. The chain links TRBV7-2 to TRBJ1-3, with a tentative D call TRBD1 (6 bases). Germline V lookup: CDR1 SGHTA, CDR2 FQGNSA. V was trimmed by 1 base and J by 8 bases, leaving 9 bases between them. The CDR3 is 13 residues long. The CDR3 DNA reads TGTGCCAGCAGCTTAGACAGGGTTGACACCATATATTTT. It translates to CASSLDRVDTIYF. The whole variable domain, remainder taken from reference TRBV7-2 and TRBJ1-3, is GAGVSQSPSNKVTEKGKDVELRCDPISGHTALYWYRQSLGQGLEFLIYFQGNSAPDKSGLPSDRFSAERTGGSVSTLTIQRTQQEDSAVYLCASSLDRVDTIYFGEGSWLTVV.

V usage is TRBV9 and J usage is TRBJ1-1, with D unresolved. V lost 0 bases and J lost 4, with 10 bases in between. CDR1 is SGDLS and CDR2 is YYNGEE in the germline V gene. The CDR3 is 14 residues long. Here the CDR3 reads CASSVGAGVTEAFF. The CDR3 DNA reads as TGTGCCAGCAGCGTAGGTGCCGGGGTCACTGAAGCTTTCTTT.

This clone was counted a single time. The chain combines TRBV4-2 with TRBJ2-1; 8 bases match TRBD2. CDR3 length: 15 residues. The V gene end was trimmed by 1 base and the J gene end by 2 bases; junction bases not matched to a gene: 1. Germline loops: CDR1 LGHNA, CDR2 YNFKEQ. The CDR3 is CASSQVGGAYNEQFF. The CDR3 nucleotides read TGTGCCAGCAGCCAAGTCGGGGGGGCCTACAATGAGCAGTTCTTC.

The V and J genes are TRBV18 and TRBJ1-5, with 9 positions matching TRBD1. This CDR3 region has 17 residues. V lost 5 bases and J lost 3; bases outside the gene matches: 11. Germline V CDR1 and CDR2: KGHSH, LQKENI. The CDR3 is CASSNSWGTGNNQPQHF. For the CDR3, the DNA is TGTGCCAGCTCAAATTCATGGGGGACAGGGAACAATCAGCCCCAGCATTTT.